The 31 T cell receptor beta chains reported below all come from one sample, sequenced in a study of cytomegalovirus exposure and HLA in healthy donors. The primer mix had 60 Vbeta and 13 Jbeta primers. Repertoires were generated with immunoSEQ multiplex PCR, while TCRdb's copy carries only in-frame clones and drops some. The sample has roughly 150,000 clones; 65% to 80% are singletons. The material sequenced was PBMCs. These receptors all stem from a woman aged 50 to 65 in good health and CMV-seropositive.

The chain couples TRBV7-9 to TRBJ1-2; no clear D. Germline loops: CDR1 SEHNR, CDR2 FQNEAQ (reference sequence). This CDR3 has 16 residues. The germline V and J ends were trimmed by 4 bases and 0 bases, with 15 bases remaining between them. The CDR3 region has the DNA TGTGCCAGCAGCTCCCAGGCTGATCCCCCTAACTATGGCTACACCTTC. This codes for CASSSQADPPNYGYTF.

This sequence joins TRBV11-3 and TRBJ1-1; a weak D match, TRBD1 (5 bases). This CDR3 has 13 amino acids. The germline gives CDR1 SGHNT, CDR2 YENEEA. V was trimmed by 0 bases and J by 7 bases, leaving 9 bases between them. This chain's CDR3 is CASSLDLGDEAFF. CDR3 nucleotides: TGTGCCAGCAGCTTAGATCTAGGGGATGAAGCTTTCTTT.

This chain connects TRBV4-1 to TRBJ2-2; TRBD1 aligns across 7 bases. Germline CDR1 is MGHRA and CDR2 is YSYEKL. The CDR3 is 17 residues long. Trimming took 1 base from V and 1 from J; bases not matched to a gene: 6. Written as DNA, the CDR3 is TGCGCCAGCAGCCAAGGGAGTTGGGACAGGAACACCGGGGAGCTGTTTTTT. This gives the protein CASSQGSWDRNTGELFF.

The CDR3 region is CASSEIAVNQYF. The DNA for the CDR3 is TGCGCCAGCAGTGAGATAGCAGTCAACCAGTACTTC. The chain carries TRBV10-2 and TRBJ2-5; D ambiguous. Between the trimmed V and J ends, which lost 2 bases and 10 bases, there was a span of 11 bases. Germline CDR1 WSHSY, CDR2 SAAADI. The CDR3 extends over 12 amino acids.

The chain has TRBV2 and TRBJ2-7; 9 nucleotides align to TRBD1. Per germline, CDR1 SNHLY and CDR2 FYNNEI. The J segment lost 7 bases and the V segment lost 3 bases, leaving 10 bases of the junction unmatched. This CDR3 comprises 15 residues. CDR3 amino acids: CASSEGDRVLGEQYF. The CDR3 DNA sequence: TGTGCCAGCAGTGAGGGGGACAGGGTACTTGGTGAGCAGTACTTC.

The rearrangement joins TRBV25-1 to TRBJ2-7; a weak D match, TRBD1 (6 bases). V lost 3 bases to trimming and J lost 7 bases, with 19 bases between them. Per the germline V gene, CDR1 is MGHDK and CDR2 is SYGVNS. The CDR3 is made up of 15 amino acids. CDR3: CASSDTQGYPPEQYF. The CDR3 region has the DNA TGTGCCAGCAGTGATACACAGGGTTACCCCCCAGAGCAGTACTTC.

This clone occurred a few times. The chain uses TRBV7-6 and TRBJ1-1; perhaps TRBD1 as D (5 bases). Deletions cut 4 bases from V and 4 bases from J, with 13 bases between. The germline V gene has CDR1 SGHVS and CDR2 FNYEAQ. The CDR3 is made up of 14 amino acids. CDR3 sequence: CASSSGVGSTEAFF. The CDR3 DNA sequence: TGTGCCAGCAGCTCGGGGGTCGGGAGCACTGAAGCTTTCTTT.

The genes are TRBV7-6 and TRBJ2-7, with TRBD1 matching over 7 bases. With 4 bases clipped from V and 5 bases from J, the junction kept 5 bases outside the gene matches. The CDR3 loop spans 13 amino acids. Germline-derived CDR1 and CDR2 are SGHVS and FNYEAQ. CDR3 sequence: CASSYRDSDEQYF. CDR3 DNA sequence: TGTGCCAGCAGCTACCGGGACAGTGACGAGCAGTACTTC.

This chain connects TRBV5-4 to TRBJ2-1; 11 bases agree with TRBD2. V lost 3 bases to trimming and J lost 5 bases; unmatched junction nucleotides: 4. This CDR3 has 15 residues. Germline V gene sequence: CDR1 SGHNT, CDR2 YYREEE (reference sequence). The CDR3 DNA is TGTGCCAGCAGCTGGGGACTAGCGGATAACAATGAGCAGTTCTTC. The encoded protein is CASSWGLADNNEQFF.

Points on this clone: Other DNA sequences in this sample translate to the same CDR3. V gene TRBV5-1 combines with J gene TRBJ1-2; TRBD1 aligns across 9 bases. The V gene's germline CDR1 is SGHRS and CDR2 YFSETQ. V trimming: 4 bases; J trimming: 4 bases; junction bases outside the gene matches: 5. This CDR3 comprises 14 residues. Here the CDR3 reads CASSPGQGGYGYTF. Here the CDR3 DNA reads TGCGCCAGCAGCCCGGGACAGGGCGGCTATGGCTACACCTTC.

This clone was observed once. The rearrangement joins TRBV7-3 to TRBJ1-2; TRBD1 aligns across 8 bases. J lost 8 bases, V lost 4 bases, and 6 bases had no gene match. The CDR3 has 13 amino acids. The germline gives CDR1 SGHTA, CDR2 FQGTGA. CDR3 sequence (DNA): TGTGCCAGCAGCTCTGACAGGGGCGGCGGCTACACCTTC. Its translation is CASSSDRGGGYTF.

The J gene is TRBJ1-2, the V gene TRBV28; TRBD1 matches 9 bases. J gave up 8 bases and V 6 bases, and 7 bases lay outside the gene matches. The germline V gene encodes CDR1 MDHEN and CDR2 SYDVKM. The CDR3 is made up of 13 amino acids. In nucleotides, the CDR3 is TGTGCCAGCAGACAGGGACAGGGTAGGGGCTACACCTTC. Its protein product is CASRQGQGRGYTF.

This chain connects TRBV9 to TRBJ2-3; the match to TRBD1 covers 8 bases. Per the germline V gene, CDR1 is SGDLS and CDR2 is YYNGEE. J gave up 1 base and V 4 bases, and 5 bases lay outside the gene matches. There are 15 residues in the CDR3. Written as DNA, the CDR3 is TGTGCCAGCAGCTATAAACAGGGGGGCACAGATACGCAGTATTTT. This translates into CASSYKQGGTDTQYF.

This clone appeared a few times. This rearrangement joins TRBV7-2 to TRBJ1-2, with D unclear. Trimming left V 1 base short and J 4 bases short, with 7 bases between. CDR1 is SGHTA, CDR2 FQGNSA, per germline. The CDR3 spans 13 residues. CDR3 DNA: TGTGCCAGCAGCTTAGGAGCTGGCTATGGCTACACCTTC. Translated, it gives CASSLGAGYGYTF.

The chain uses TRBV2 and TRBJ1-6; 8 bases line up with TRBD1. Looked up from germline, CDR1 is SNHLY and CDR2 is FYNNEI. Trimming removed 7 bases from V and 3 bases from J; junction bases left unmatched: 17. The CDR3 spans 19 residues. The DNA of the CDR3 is TGTGCCAGCACCCTGACAGGGGTGTCCCCTCAGGGCTATAATTCACCCCTCCACTTT. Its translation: CASTLTGVSPQGYNSPLHF.

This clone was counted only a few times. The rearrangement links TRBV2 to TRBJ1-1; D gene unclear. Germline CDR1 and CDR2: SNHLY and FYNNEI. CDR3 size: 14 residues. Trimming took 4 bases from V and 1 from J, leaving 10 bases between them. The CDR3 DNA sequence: TGTGCCAGCAGTGTAACAGCAAAGAACACTGAAGCTTTCTTT. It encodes CASSVTAKNTEAFF.

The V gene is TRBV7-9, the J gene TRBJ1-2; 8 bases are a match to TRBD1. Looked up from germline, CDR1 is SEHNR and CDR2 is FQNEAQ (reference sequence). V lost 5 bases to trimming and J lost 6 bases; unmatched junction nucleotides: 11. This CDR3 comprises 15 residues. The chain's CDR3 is CASSTRMTGVNGYTF. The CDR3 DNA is TGTGCCAGCAGCACACGTATGACAGGGGTGAATGGCTACACCTTC.

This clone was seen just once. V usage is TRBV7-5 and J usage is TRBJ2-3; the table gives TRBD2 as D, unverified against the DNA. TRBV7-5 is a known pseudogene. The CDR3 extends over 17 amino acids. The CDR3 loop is CVRSTRTSGARTDTQYF. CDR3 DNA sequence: TGTGTCAGAAGCACTAGGACTAGCGGGGCGAGGACGGATACGCAGTATTTT.

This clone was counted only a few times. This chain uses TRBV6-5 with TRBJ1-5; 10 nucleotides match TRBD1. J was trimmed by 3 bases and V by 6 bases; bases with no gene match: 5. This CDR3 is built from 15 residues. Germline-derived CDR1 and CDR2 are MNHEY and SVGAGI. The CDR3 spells CASSQGQGYNQPQHF. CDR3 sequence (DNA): TGTGCCAGCAGCCAGGGACAGGGGTACAATCAGCCCCAGCATTTT.

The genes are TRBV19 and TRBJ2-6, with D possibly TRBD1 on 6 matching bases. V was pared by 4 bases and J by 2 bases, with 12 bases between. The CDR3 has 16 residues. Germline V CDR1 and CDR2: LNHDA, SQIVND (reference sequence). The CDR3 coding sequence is TGTGCCAGTAGTACCTTAACAGGGACTGGGGCCAACGTCCTGACTTTC. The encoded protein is CASSTLTGTGANVLTF.

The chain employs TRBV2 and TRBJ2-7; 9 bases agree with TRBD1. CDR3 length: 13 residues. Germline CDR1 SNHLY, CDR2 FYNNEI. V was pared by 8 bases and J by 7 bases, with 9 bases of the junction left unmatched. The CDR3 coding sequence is TGTGCCAGCTTAGGCACAGGGGGCGATGAGCAGTACTTC. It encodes CASLGTGGDEQYF.

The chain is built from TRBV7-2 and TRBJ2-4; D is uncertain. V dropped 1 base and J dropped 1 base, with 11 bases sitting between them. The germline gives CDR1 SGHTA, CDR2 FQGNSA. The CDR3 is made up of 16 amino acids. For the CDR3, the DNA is TGTGCCAGCAGCTTAGAAGCGTATCAGGCCAAAAACATTCAGTACTTC. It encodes CASSLEAYQAKNIQYF.

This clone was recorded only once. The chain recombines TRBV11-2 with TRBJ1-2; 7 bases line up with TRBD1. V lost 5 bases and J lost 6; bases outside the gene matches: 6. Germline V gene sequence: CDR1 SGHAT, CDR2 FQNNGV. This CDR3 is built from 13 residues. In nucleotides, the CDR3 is TGTGCCAGCAGCCTTTCACAGGGGAATGGCTACACCTTC. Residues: CASSLSQGNGYTF.

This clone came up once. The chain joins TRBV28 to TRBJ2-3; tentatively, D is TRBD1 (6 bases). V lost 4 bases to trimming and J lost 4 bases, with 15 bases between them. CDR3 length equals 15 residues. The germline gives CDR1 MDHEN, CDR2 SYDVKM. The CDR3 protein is CASSSTGEGADTQYF. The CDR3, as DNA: TGTGCCAGCAGTTCGACAGGAGAGGGAGCAGATACGCAGTATTTT. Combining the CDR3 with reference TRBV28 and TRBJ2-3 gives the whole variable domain DVKVTQSSRYLVKRTGEKVFLECVQDMDHENMFWYRQDPGLGLRLIYFSYDVKMKEKGDIPEGYSVSREKKERFSLILESASTNQTSMYLCASSSTGEGADTQYFGPGTRLTVL.

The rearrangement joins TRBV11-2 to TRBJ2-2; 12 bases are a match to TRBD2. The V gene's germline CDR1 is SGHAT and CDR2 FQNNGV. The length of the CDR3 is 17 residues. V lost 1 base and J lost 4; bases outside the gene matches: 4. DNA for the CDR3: TGTGCCAGCAGCTTAGCGCTAGCGGGGGGGCTCACCGGGGAGCTGTTTTTT. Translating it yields CASSLALAGGLTGELFF. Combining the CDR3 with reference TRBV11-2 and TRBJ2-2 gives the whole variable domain EAGVAQSPRYKIIEKRQSVAFWCNPISGHATLYWYQQILGQGPKLLIQFQNNGVVDDSQLPKDRFSAERLKGVDSTLKIQPAKLEDSAVYLCASSLALAGGLTGELFFGEGSRLTVL.

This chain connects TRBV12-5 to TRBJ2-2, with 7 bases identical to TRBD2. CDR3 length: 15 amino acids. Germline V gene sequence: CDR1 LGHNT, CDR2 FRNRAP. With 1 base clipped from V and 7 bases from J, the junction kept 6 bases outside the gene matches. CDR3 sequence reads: CASGLGLAVVGELFF. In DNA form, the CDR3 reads TGTGCTAGTGGTTTGGGGCTAGCGGTTGTCGGGGAGCTGTTTTTT.

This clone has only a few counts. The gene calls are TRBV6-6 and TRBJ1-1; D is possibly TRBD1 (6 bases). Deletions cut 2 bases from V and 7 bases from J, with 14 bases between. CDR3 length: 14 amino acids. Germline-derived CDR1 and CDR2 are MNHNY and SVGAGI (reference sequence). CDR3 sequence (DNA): TGTGCCAGCAGTTACGATGGACAGCCTGATGAAGCTTTCTTT. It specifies CASSYDGQPDEAFF.

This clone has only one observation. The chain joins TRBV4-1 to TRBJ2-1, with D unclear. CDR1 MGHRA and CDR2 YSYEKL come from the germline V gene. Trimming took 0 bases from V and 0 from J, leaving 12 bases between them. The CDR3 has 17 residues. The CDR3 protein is CASSQDPTASSYNEQFF. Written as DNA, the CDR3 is TGCGCCAGCAGCCAAGATCCCACAGCCAGCTCCTACAATGAGCAGTTCTTC.

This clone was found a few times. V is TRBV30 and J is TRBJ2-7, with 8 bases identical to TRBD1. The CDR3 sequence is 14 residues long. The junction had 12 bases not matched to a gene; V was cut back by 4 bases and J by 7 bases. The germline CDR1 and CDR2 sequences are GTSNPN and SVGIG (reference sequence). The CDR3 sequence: CAWTGTGLSGEQYF. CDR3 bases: TGTGCCTGGACCGGGACAGGTCTTTCGGGTGAGCAGTACTTC.

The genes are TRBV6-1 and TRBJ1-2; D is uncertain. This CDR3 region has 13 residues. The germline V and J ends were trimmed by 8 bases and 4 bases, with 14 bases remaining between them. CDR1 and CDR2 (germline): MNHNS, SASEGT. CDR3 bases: TGTGCCAGCCGCCTTCGGGTTATCTATGGCTACACCTTC. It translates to CASRLRVIYGYTF.

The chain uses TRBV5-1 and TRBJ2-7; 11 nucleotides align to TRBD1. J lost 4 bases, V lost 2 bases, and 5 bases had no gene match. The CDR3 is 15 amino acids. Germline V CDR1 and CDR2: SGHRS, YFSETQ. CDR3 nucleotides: TGCGCCAGCAGCTTAGGACAGGGGGCTACTTACGAGCAGTACTTC. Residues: CASSLGQGATYEQYF. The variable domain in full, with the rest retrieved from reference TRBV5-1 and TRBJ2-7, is KAGVTQTPRYLIKTRGQQVTLSCSPISGHRSVSWYQQTPGQGLQFLFEYFSETQRNKGNFPGRFSGRQFSNSRSEMNVSTLELGDSALYLCASSLGQGATYEQYFGPGTRLTVT.